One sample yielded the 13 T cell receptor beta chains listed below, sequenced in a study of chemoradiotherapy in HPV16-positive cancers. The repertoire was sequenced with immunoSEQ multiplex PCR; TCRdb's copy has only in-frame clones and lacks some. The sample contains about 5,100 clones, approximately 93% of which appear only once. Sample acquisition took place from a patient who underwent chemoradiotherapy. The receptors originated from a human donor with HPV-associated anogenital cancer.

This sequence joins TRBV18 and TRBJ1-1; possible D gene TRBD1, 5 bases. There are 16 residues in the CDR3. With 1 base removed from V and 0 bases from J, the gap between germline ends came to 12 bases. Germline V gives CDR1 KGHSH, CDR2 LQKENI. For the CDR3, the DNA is TGTGCCAGCTCACCACGAGAGGGGCTAATGAACACTGAAGCTTTCTTT. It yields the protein CASSPREGLMNTEAFF.

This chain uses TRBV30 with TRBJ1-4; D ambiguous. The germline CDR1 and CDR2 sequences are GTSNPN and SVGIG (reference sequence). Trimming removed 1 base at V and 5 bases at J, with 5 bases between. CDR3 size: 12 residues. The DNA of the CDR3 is TGTGCCTGGAGTGAACTGAATGAAAAACTGTTTTTT. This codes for CAWSELNEKLFF.

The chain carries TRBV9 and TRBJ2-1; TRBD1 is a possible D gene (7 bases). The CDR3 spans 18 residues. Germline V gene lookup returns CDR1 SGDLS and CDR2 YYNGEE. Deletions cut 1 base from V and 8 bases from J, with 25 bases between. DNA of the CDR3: TGTGCCAGCAGCGTAAGGAGGGCTGGGGACAGCAGGGAGGATGAGCAGTTCTTC. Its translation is CASSVRRAGDSREDEQFF.

The CDR3 nucleotides read TGCGCCAGCCACCCGTTGGCCGGCGGAAATCTTGAAGCTTTCTTT. Its protein is CASHPLAGGNLEAFF. The rearrangement joins TRBV5-1 to TRBJ1-1; no definite D call. Per the germline V gene, CDR1 is SGHRS and CDR2 is YFSETQ. V was clipped by 7 bases and J by 7 bases, with 23 bases between them. The CDR3 contains 15 residues.

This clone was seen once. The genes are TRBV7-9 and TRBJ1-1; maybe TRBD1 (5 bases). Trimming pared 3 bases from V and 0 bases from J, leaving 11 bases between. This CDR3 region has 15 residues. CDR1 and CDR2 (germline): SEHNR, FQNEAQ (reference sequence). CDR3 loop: CASSFRQGMNTEAFF. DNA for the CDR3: TGTGCCAGCAGCTTCCGGCAGGGCATGAACACTGAAGCTTTCTTT.

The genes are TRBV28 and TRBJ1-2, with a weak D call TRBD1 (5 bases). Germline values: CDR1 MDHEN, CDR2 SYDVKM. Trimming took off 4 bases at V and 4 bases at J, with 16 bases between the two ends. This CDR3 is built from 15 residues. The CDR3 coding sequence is TGTGCCAGCAGTTCCCCGGAGACAGCCCTCTATGGCTACACCTTC. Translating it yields CASSSPETALYGYTF.

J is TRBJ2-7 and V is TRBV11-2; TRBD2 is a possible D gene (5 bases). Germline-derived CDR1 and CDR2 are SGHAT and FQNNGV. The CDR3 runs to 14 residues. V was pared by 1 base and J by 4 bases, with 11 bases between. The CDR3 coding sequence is TGTGCCAGCAGCTTAGGAGGGTTCTCGTACGAGCAGTACTTC. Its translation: CASSLGGFSYEQYF.

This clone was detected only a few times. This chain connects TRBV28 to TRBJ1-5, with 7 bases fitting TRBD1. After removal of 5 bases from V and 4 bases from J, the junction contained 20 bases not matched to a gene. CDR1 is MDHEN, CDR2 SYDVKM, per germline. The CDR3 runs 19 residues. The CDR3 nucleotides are TGTGCCAGCAGTGACCTCACCGGGACAGTGGACGTAGCAAATCAGCCCCAGCATTTT. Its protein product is CASSDLTGTVDVANQPQHF.

The CDR3 is CASSIRDYQETQYF. The DNA for the CDR3 is TGTGCCAGCAGCATCCGGGACTACCAAGAGACCCAGTACTTC. V usage is TRBV9 and J usage is TRBJ2-5; D might be TRBD2 (6 bases). The germline CDR1 and CDR2 sequences are SGDLS and YYNGEE. The CDR3 totals 14 residues. Trimming pared 4 bases from V and 0 bases from J, leaving 10 bases between.

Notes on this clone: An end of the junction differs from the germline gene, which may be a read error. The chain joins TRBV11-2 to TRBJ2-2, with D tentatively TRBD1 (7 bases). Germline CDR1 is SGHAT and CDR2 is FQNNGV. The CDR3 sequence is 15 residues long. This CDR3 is CASTLGAGGTGELFF. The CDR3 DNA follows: TGTGCCAGCACCTTAGGAGCAGGGGGGACCGGGGAGCTGTTTTTT.

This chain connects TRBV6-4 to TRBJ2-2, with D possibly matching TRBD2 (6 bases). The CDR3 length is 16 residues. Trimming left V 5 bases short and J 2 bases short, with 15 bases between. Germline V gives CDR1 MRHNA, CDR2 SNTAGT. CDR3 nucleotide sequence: TGTGCCAGCAGTCCGGGGGACGCGAGAAACACCGGGGAGCTGTTTTTT. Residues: CASSPGDARNTGELFF.

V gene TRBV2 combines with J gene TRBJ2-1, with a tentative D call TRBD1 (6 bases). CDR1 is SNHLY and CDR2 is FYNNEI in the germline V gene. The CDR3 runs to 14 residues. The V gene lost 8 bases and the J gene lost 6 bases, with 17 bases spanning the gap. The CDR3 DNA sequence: TGTGCCAGCGCTTCGACGGGACACACCAATGAGCAGTTCTTC. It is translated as CASASTGHTNEQFF.

The CDR3 DNA is TGTGCCAGCAGCTTTAGCGGGATTTCCTACGAGCAGTACTTC. This sequence encodes CASSFSGISYEQYF. V and J are TRBV27 and TRBJ2-7, with 8 positions matching TRBD2. This CDR3 comprises 14 residues. V was clipped by 6 bases and J by 1 base; unmatched bases: 5. Germline V CDR1 and CDR2: MNHEY, SMNVEV (reference sequence).